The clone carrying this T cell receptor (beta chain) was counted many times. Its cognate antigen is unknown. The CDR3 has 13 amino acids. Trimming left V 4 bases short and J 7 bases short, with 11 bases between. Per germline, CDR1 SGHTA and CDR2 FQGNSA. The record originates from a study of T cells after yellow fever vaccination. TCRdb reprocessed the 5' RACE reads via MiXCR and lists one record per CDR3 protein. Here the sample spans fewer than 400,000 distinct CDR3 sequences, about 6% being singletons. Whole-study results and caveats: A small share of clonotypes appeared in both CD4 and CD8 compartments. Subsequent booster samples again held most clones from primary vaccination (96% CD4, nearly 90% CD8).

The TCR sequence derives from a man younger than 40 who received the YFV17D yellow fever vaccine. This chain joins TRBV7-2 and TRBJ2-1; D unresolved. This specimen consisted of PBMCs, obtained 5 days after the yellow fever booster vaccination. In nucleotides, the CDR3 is TGTGCCAGCAGCTCGTATACGAGGAATGAGCAGTTCTTC. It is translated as CASSSYTRNEQFF.